This passage covers 6 T cell receptor beta chains from one sample sequenced in a study of spatial heterogeneity in lung cancer (dated by TCRdb to the late 2010s). What this sample's time point label stands for: blood at routine non-recurrence follow-up after resection. Receptors were amplified or captured by 5' RACE. The sequencer was a NextSeq 500. The public sequencing data were trimmed at Q25 with fastp and processed into clonotypes with MiXCR by TCRdb, which kept only in-frame beta chains. CDR3 protein sequences are deduplicated, and each keeps its most common genes and DNA. In this sample the table shows about 70,000 distinct CDR3 sequences, 8% to 9.5% of which occur a single time. 1.5% to 2% of the sample is taken by the ten largest. Sequenced here: PBMCs, sampled at follow-up. Every receptor here comes from a female donor with early-stage non-small cell lung cancer.

This clonotype came up many times. V usage is TRBV14 and J usage is TRBJ2-2, with no clear D. Deletions cut 4 bases from V and 7 bases from J, with 10 bases between. CDR1 and CDR2 (germline): SGHDN, FVKESK. The CDR3 loop spans 13 amino acids. CDR3 region: CASSRAAFGELFF. Written as DNA, the CDR3 is TGTGCCAGCAGCCGCGCGGCGTTCGGGGAGCTGTTTTTT.

This clonotype was seen ten or more times. CDR3 DNA: TGTGCCAGCAGCTTAGGGGGGAATGGCAATCAGCCCCAGCATTTT. The encoded protein is CASSLGGNGNQPQHF. The rearrangement uses TRBV7-6 and TRBJ1-5; weak D call: TRBD1 (5 bases). V was pared by 1 base and J by 2 bases, with 9 bases between. CDR1 and CDR2 (germline): SGHVS, FNYEAQ. This CDR3 has 15 residues.

The CDR3 sequence: CASFTYSNQPQHF. CDR3 bases: TGTGCCAGCTTTACCTATAGCAATCAGCCCCAGCATTTT. The rearrangement uses TRBV28 and TRBJ1-5; D not resolved. This CDR3 spans 13 amino acids. V lost 8 bases, J lost 0 bases, and 8 bases lay in between. Germline V gene lookup returns CDR1 MDHEN and CDR2 SYDVKM.

In its sample, this clonotype was seen a few times. The gene calls are TRBV11-2 and TRBJ1-3; the D gene is possibly TRBD1 (5 bases). Between the trimmed V and J ends, which lost 6 bases and 6 bases, there was a span of 15 bases. The CDR3 contains 14 residues. In germline, CDR1 is SGHAT, CDR2 FQNNGV. CDR3 nucleotides: TGTGCCAGCAGAACAGTAGGGGTGGTAAACACCATATATTTT. It encodes CASRTVGVVNTIYF.

This clonotype has ten or more counts. The CDR3 bases are TGTGCCAGCAGCCCAGGGAGAGCCAAAAACATTCAGTACTTC. It translates to CASSPGRAKNIQYF. The chain joins TRBV11-3 to TRBJ2-4, with D perhaps matching TRBD1 or TRBD2 (5 bases each). V was pared by 5 bases and J by 0 bases, with 8 bases between. This CDR3 spans 14 amino acids. Germline CDR1 reads SGHNT; CDR2 reads YENEEA.

This clonotype was seen at least ten times. V and J are TRBV29-1 and TRBJ2-7, with TRBD1 matching over 8 bases. Looked up from germline, CDR1 is SQVTM and CDR2 is ANQGSEA. The ends lost 8 bases at V and 1 base at J; junction bases unmatched: 4. The CDR3 spans 12 residues. The CDR3 DNA follows: TGCAGCACTCGACAGGGGTCCTACGAGCAGTACTTC. Translating gives CSTRQGSYEQYF.